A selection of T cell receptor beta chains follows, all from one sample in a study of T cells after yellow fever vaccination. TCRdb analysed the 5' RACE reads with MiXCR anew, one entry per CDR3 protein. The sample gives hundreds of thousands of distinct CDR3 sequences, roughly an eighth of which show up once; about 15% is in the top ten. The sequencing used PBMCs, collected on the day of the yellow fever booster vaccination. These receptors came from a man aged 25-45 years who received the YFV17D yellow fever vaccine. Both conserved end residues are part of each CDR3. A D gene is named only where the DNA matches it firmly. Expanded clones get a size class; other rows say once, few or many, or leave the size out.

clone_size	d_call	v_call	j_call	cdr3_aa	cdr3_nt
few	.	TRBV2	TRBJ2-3	CASKGPDFGIRKGPTDTQYF	TGTGCCAGCAAGGGTCCAGACTTTGGTATCCGGAAGGGACCGACAGATACGCAGTATTTT
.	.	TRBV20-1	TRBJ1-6	CSARGGSVNSPLHF	TGCAGTGCTAGAGGTGGCAGCGTTAATTCACCCCTCCACTTT
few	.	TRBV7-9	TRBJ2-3	CASSKTGTTTDTQYF	TGTGCCAGCAGCAAGACCGGGACAACCACAGATACGCAGTATTTT
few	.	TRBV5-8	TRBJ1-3	CASSLAAFSGNTIYF	TGTGCCAGCAGCTTGGCGGCCTTCTCTGGAAACACCATATATTTT
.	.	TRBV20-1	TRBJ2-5	CSAKPHTGETQYF	TGCAGTGCCAAACCGCATACAGGGGAGACCCAGTACTTC
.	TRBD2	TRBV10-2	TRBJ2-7	CASSETSGRRNEQYF	TGCGCCAGCAGTGAGACTAGCGGGAGAAGGAACGAGCAGTACTTC
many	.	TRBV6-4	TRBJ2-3	CASSDDTSRHTDTQYF	TGTGCCAGCAGTGACGATACATCCAGACACACAGATACGCAGTATTTT
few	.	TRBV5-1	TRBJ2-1	CASSLLPVKEQFF	TGCGCCAGCAGCTTGCTTCCGGTCAAGGAGCAGTTCTTC
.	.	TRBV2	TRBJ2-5	CASSTQNQETQYF	TGTGCCAGCAGTACCCAGAACCAAGAGACCCAGTACTTC
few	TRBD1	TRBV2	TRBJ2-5	CASRGTVFLETQYF	TGTGCCAGCAGGGGGACAGTGTTTCTGGAGACCCAGTACTTC
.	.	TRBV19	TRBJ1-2	CASRPTDIREDYGYTF	TGTGCCAGTAGACCGACGGACATCCGGGAGGACTATGGCTACACCTTC
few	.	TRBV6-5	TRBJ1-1	CASSYSRGRNTEAFF	TGTGCCAGCAGTTACTCTCGGGGCAGGAACACTGAAGCTTTCTTT
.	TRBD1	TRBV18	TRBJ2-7	CASHRQGDSYEQYF	TGTGCCAGCCACCGACAGGGGGACTCCTACGAGCAGTACTTC
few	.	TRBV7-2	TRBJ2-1	CASSTRRERLGNEQFF	TGTGCCAGCAGCACCCGCAGAGAAAGACTGGGGAATGAGCAGTTCTTC
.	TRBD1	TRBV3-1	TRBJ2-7	CASNDRGGYEQYF	TGTGCCAGCAACGACAGGGGGGGGTACGAGCAGTACTTC
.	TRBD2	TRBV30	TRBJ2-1	CAWTRTSGRTFNEQFF	TGTGCCTGGACGAGGACTAGCGGGAGAACCTTCAATGAGCAGTTCTTC
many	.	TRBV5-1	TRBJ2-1	CASSRDPYNEQFF	TGCGCCAGCAGCAGGGACCCCTACAATGAGCAGTTCTTC
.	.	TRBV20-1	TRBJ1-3	CSARMVGTIYF	TGCAGTGCTAGGATGGTGGGCACCATATATTTT
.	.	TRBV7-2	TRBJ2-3	CASSRRAGGVVPDTQYF	TGTGCCAGCAGCCGACGAGCTGGGGGAGTAGTCCCAGATACGCAGTATTTT
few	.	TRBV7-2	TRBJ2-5	CASTPSGSTAATQYF	TGTGCCAGCACCCCCAGCGGCTCTACGGCCGCGACCCAGTACTTC
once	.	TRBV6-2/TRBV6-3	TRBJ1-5	CASRTGGINQPQHF	TGTGCCAGCAGAACCGGGGGGATCAATCAGCCCCAGCATTTT
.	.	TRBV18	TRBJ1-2	CASSPPLGRSYGYTF	TGTGCCAGCTCACCACCGCTGGGGAGATCTTATGGCTACACCTTC
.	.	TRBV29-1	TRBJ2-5	CSVVVPAETQYF	TGCAGCGTTGTAGTCCCGGCGGAGACCCAGTACTTC
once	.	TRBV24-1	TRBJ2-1	CATSDFAQGSYNEQFF	TGTGCCACCAGTGATTTCGCACAGGGCTCTTACAATGAGCAGTTCTTC
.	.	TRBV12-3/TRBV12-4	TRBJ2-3	CASTPGGLSTDTQYF	TGTGCCAGCACCCCCGGAGGACTGAGCACAGATACGCAGTATTTT
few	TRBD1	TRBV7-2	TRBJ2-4	CASSLWDRGNIQYF	TGTGCCAGCAGCTTATGGGACAGGGGGAACATTCAGTACTTC
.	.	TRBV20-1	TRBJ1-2	CSSGGAGGYTF	TGCAGTTCCGGGGGCGCGGGAGGCTACACCTTC
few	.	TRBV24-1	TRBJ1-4	CATSNHGGPGVEKLFF	TGTGCCACCAGCAACCACGGGGGGCCAGGCGTTGAAAAACTGTTTTTT
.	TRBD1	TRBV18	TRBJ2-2	CASSGVGTGARGLTGELFF	TGTGCCAGCTCCGGAGTTGGGACAGGGGCCCGAGGCCTCACCGGGGAGCTGTTTTTT
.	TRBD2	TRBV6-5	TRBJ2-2	CASSSPGLAVNTGELFF	TGTGCCAGCAGTTCTCCGGGACTAGCGGTTAACACCGGGGAGCTGTTTTTT
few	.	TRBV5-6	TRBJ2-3	CASAKGVLTDTQYF	TGTGCCAGCGCAAAGGGAGTTCTCACAGATACGCAGTATTTT
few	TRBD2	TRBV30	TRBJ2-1	CAWTRLAGGSNEQFF	TGTGCCTGGACCCGACTAGCGGGAGGGAGCAATGAGCAGTTCTTC
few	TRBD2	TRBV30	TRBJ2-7	CAWSTGTSVSYEQYF	TGTGCCTGGAGTACTGGGACTAGCGTCTCCTACGAGCAGTACTTC
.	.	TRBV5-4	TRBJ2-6	CASSLDSLVYSGANVLTF	TGTGCCAGCAGCTTGGACAGCCTTGTTTACTCTGGGGCCAACGTCCTGACTTTC
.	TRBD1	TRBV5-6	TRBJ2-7	CASSGVRDRGYEQYF	TGTGCCAGCAGCGGGGTACGGGACAGGGGATACGAGCAGTACTTC
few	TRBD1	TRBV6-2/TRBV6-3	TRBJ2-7	CASSTTGTGEQYF	TGTGCCAGCAGTACGACAGGGACGGGCGAGCAGTACTTC
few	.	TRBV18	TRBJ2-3	CASSIRADTQYF	TGTGCCAGCTCAATACGGGCAGATACGCAGTATTTT
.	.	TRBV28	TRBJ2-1	CASSLGAGTNEQFF	TGTGCCAGCAGTTTAGGGGCAGGGACGAATGAGCAGTTCTTC
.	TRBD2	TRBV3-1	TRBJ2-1	CASSQTPGLAGGEQFF	TGTGCCAGCAGCCAAACTCCGGGACTAGCTGGAGGTGAGCAGTTCTTC
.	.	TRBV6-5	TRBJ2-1	CASSYLGFDNEQFF	TGTGCCAGCAGCTACCTAGGATTCGACAATGAGCAGTTCTTC
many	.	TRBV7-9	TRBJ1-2	CASSPRGGYGYTF	TGTGCCAGCAGCCCCAGGGGCGGCTATGGCTACACCTTC
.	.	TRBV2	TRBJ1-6	CASSDKNSPLHF	TGTGCCAGCAGTGATAAGAATTCACCCCTCCACTTT
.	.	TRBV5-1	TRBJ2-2	CASSYDPSEELFF	TGCGCCAGCAGCTACGATCCTTCCGAGGAGCTGTTTTTT
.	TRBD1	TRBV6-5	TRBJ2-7	CASSYSRRQGAYEQYF	TGTGCCAGCAGTTACTCGAGGCGACAGGGGGCTTACGAGCAGTACTTC
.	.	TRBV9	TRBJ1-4	CASSVTGEKLFF	TGTGCCAGCAGCGTGACAGGCGAAAAACTGTTTTTT
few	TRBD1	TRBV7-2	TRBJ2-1	CASSFADRGHNEQFF	TGTGCCAGCAGCTTCGCCGACAGGGGTCACAATGAGCAGTTCTTC